This TCR beta chain came from a study of T cells in Graves' hyperthyroidism and ophthalmopathy. Study context: The blood sample was taken at first diagnosis, before treatment began. Study outcomes and limitations: Ophthalmopathy onset followed model prediction by a median about 6.9 months.

Diagnosing involved the use of clinical symptoms, serum thyroxine and TRAb, thyroid ultrasound and orbital computed tomography. TCR beta CDR3 sequences were amplified from RNA transcripts. The primer set for the first-round RT-PCR of the TCR CDR3 was HTBI. TCRdb redid the calling of the multiplex PCR reads with MiXCR, one entry per CDR3 protein. The sample has 330,000 or so distinct CDR3 sequences; around 20% are singletons. CDR3 length equals 15 residues. The ends lost 8 bases at V and 3 bases at J; junction bases unmatched: 6. Germline CDR1 is LNHDA and CDR2 is SQIVND (reference sequence). Regarding this clonotype: The antigen is undetermined.

The sample consisted of blood. The V call is TRBV19, the J call TRBJ2-1; 11 bases line up with TRBD2. The sequence derives from a man aged 45-60 years with Graves' ophthalmopathy. The CDR3 DNA sequence: TGTGCCAGTCGACAACTAGCGGGAGACTACAATGAGCAGTTCTTC. This gives the protein CASRQLAGDYNEQFF.